Presented here are 2 T cell receptor beta chains from one specimen sequenced in a study of identical twins. TCRdb redid the calling of the 5' RACE reads with MiXCR, one entry per CDR3 protein. The sample contains over 600,000 distinct CDR3 sequences, 21% of which appear only once. A further study also used this sample, focusing on T cells expressing NK-cell markers.

Sequencing was performed on PBMCs. The receptors shown here come from a woman aged 18-29 years in good health.

This clonotype has a handful of counts. The rearrangement joins TRBV9 to TRBJ2-7, with TRBD2 identical over 8 bases. The V gene end was trimmed by 5 bases and the J gene end by 3 bases; junction bases not matched to a gene: 4. The CDR3 length is 13 residues. CDR1 SGDLS and CDR2 YYNGEE come from the germline V gene. CDR3 DNA sequence: TGTGCCAGCAGACCGGCGGGAGGCTACGAGCAGTACTTC. Protein sequence: CASRPAGGYEQYF.

The chain is built from TRBV20-1 and TRBJ2-3; tentatively, D is TRBD2 (6 bases). With 3 bases removed from V and 4 bases from J, the gap between germline ends came to 14 bases. The CDR3 extends over 14 amino acids. CDR1 and CDR2 (germline): DFQATT, SNEGSKA (reference sequence). The CDR3 sequence: CSASFLRRADTQYF. Written as DNA, the CDR3 is TGCAGTGCTAGCTTTTTACGGAGGGCAGATACGCAGTATTTT.